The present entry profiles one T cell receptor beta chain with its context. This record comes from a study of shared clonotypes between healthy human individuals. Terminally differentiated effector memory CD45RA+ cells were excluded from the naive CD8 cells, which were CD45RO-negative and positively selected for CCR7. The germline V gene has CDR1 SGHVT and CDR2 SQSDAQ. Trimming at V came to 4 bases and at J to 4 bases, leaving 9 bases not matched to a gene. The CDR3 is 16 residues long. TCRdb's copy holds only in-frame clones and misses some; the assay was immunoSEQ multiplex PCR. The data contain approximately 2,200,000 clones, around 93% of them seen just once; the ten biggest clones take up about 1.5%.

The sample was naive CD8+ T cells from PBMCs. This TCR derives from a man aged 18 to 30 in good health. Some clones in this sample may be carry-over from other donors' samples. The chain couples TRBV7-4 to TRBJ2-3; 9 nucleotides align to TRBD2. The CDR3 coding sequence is TGTGCCAGCAGCTCGGCACCGGGACTAGCATCAGATACGCAGTATTTT. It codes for CASSSAPGLASDTQYF.